The present TCR beta chain was sequenced within a study of T cell responses to AZD1222 COVID-19 vaccine. General observations from the study: It was only after the peak T cell response that any repertoires were sampled. Unmutated variant regions reportedly attract nearly half of all spike-specific TCRs. The study found Spike-specific TCR breadth and depth rose after two AZD1222 doses.

The CDR3 totals 15 residues. The junction had 5 bases not matched to a gene; V was cut back by 5 bases and J by 1 base. Germline V CDR1 and CDR2: SGHTA, FQGNSA. Sequencing was performed with immunoSEQ multiplex PCR; in TCRdb, only in-frame clones are kept and a portion is missing. The repertoire has approximately 80,000 clones, 75% to 95% of them found once; the top ten carry about 29%. With respect to this clone: Its antigen remains unknown.

This clonotype originated in an adult who received the AZD1222 COVID-19 vaccine. The material sequenced was peripheral blood, taken 28 days after the second AZD1222 dose. The V and J genes are TRBV7-2 and TRBJ2-3; 8 positions agree with TRBD1. The CDR3 sequence: CASSLRDRRTDTQYF. The CDR3 DNA follows: TGTGCCAGCAGCCTACGGGACAGGCGCACAGATACGCAGTATTTT.